Each of the 24 T cell receptor beta chains below was sequenced from the same sample in a study of shared clonotypes between healthy human individuals. Measured with immunoSEQ multiplex PCR; TCRdb has only the in-frame clones, and not every one. This table has roughly 500,000 clones, almost 97% appearing once. Source material: naive CD4+ T cells sorted from blood. The subset was: CD45RA+ positively selected. The receptor source for this set is a woman in her twenties or thirties in good health.

As for this clone: Other nucleotide sequences in the sample specify the same CDR3. CDR3 residues: CASSLKAYEQYF. CDR3 DNA sequence: TGTGCCAGCAGTTTGAAGGCCTACGAGCAGTACTTC. The chain joins TRBV28 to TRBJ2-7; no clear D gene. This CDR3 comprises 12 residues. From germline, CDR1 is MDHEN and CDR2 SYDVKM. Trimming stripped 3 bases from V and 2 bases from J, with 5 bases between.

The rearrangement links TRBV15 to TRBJ1-1; D remains unclear. Trimming pared 0 bases from V and 3 bases from J, leaving 11 bases between. This CDR3 contains 15 residues. Germline CDR1 and CDR2: LNHNV and YYDKDF (reference sequence). In DNA form, the CDR3 reads TGTGCCACCAGCAGAGATATGGTGGCCGACACTGAAGCTTTCTTT. As protein: CATSRDMVADTEAFF. Supplemented by reference TRBV15 and TRBJ1-1, the full variable domain reads DAMVIQNPRYQVTQFGKPVTLSCSQTLNHNVMYWYQQKSSQAPKLLFHYYDKDFNNEADTPDNFQSRRPNTSFCFLDIRSPGLGDTAMYLCATSRDMVADTEAFFGQGTRLTVV.

This chain uses TRBV5-1 with TRBJ2-5; 9 bases fit TRBD2. V lost 3 bases and J lost 5; bases outside the gene matches: 5. The V gene's germline CDR1 is SGHRS and CDR2 YFSETQ. This CDR3 is built from 14 residues. The CDR3 nucleotides are TGCGCCAGCAGCTCAGGACTAGCGCGTGAGACCCAGTACTTC. It encodes CASSSGLARETQYF.

The gene calls are TRBV5-1 and TRBJ2-3; D may be TRBD1 (7 bases). This CDR3 spans 15 amino acids. V lost 4 bases and J lost 0, with 12 bases in between. The V gene's germline CDR1 is SGHRS and CDR2 YFSETQ. CDR3: CASSGGTDSTDTQYF. The CDR3 region has the DNA TGCGCCAGCAGCGGGGGGACAGATAGCACAGATACGCAGTATTTT. The full variable domain, its missing parts supplied by reference TRBV5-1 and TRBJ2-3, is KAGVTQTPRYLIKTRGQQVTLSCSPISGHRSVSWYQQTPGQGLQFLFEYFSETQRNKGNFPGRFSGRQFSNSRSEMNVSTLELGDSALYLCASSGGTDSTDTQYFGPGTRLTVL.

V is TRBV28 and J is TRBJ2-5; 7 bases align to TRBD1. The J segment lost 4 bases and the V segment lost 2 bases, leaving 7 bases of the junction unmatched. This CDR3 is 15 amino acids long. Germline CDR1 reads MDHEN; CDR2 reads SYDVKM. The CDR3 DNA follows: TGTGCCAGCAGTTTACCCGACAGGGATAGAGAGACCCAGTACTTC. Translation gives CASSLPDRDRETQYF.

The rearrangement joins TRBV27 to TRBJ2-3, with TRBD2 identical over 15 bases. V shed 1 base, J shed 2 bases, and the junction held 16 bases outside the gene matches. The CDR3 runs 22 residues. Germline CDR1 is MNHEY and CDR2 is SMNVEV (reference sequence). The CDR3 sequence is CASSLYKPGLAGGRRATDTQYF. The CDR3, as DNA: TGTGCCAGCAGTTTATACAAACCGGGACTAGCGGGAGGCCGCCGTGCCACAGATACGCAGTATTTT.

DNA of the CDR3: TGCGCCAGCAGGAAAGGCGGAAACACAGATACGCAGTATTTT. Amino acid sequence: CASRKGGNTDTQYF. This sequence joins TRBV10-1 and TRBJ2-3; D unresolved. The CDR3 contains 14 residues. Germline CDR1 and CDR2: WNHNN and SYGVQD (reference sequence). Trimming took 6 bases from V and 2 from J, leaving 12 bases between them.

The chain couples TRBV2 to TRBJ1-1; 9 bases map to TRBD1. CDR1 and CDR2 (germline): SNHLY, FYNNEI. There are 14 residues in the CDR3. Trimming cost V 5 bases and J 4 bases; bases outside gene matches: 5. The CDR3, as DNA: TGTGCCAGCAGTTTCGGACAGGGGAGCACTGAAGCTTTCTTT. Its protein product is CASSFGQGSTEAFF.

The V call is TRBV6-5, the J call TRBJ2-7; TRBD2 agrees at 8 bases. Germline V lookup: CDR1 MNHEY, CDR2 SVGAGI. Trimming cost V 4 bases and J 9 bases; bases outside gene matches: 5. The CDR3 runs to 12 residues. As DNA, the CDR3 is TGTGCCAGCAGTTCACCTACTAGCGGGCAGTACTTC. Translation gives CASSSPTSGQYF.

The chain links TRBV7-3 to TRBJ2-2, with 8 bases aligning to TRBD1. Losses at the gene ends were 5 bases for V and 9 bases for J; bases not matched to a gene: 8. Germline CDR1 reads SGHTA; CDR2 reads FQGTGA. This CDR3 has 14 residues. The CDR3 sequence is CASSAQGAYRELFF. CDR3 sequence (DNA): TGTGCCAGCAGCGCTCAGGGGGCCTACCGGGAGCTGTTTTTT.

The chain couples TRBV2 to TRBJ2-5, with D perhaps TRBD2 (5 bases). The V end lost 1 base, the J end lost 2 bases, and 8 bases lay between the germline ends. The CDR3 spans 14 residues. Germline lookup yields CDR1 SNHLY and CDR2 FYNNEI. CDR3 region: CASSEVWEQETQYF. The CDR3 DNA reads as TGTGCCAGCAGTGAAGTGTGGGAGCAAGAGACCCAGTACTTC.

The J gene is TRBJ2-7, the V gene TRBV6-5; 8 positions match TRBD2. The germline CDR1 and CDR2 sequences are MNHEY and SVGAGI. Trimming cost V 5 bases and J 0 bases; bases outside gene matches: 6. This CDR3 has 15 residues. Written as DNA, the CDR3 is TGTGCCAGCAGTCGGGGACTAGTAGCCTCCTACGAGCAGTACTTC. Its translation is CASSRGLVASYEQYF.

This clone has a single count. Within the sample, other DNA sequences also encode this same CDR3. The chain combines TRBV9 with TRBJ2-7, with 9 nucleotides matching TRBD1. This CDR3 has 14 residues. Trimming took 2 bases from V and 4 from J; bases not matched to a gene: 4. From germline, CDR1 is SGDLS and CDR2 YYNGEE. In DNA form, the CDR3 reads TGTGCCAGCAGCGTCGAGGGACAGGGATACGAGCAGTACTTC. The encoded protein is CASSVEGQGYEQYF.

The rearrangement links TRBV11-3 to TRBJ2-2, with TRBD2 matching 11 bases. V was pared by 5 bases and J by 6 bases, with 5 bases of the junction left unmatched. The CDR3 loop spans 15 amino acids. Germline CDR1 SGHNT, CDR2 YENEEA. CDR3 sequence: CASSQGTSGAGELFF. CDR3 in DNA: TGTGCCAGCAGCCAAGGGACTAGCGGAGCCGGGGAGCTGTTTTTT. The full variable domain, rest sourced from reference TRBV11-3 and TRBJ2-2, is EAGVVQSPRYKIIEKKQPVAFWCNPISGHNTLYWYLQNLGQGPELLIRYENEEAVDDSQLPKDRFSAERLKGVDSTLKIQPAELGDSAVYLCASSQGTSGAGELFFGEGSRLTVL.

The gene calls are TRBV7-9 and TRBJ2-5; D not certain. V lost 7 bases to trimming and J lost 3 bases, with 21 bases between them. The CDR3 sequence is 16 residues long. The germline gives CDR1 SEHNR, CDR2 FQNEAQ (reference sequence). CDR3 coding DNA: TGTGCCAGCACCCTAACGGGCGGCCGGACCAAAGAGACCCAGTACTTC. Amino acid sequence: CASTLTGGRTKETQYF.

The CDR3 region is CASEGYGYTF. CDR3 nucleotides: TGTGCCAGTGAGGGGTATGGCTACACCTTC. V is TRBV6-1 and J is TRBJ1-2, with a tentative D call TRBD1 (5 bases). This CDR3 is built from 10 residues. V dropped 9 bases and J dropped 5 bases, with 7 bases sitting between them. From germline, CDR1 is MNHNS and CDR2 SASEGT.

The V gene is TRBV4-2, the J gene TRBJ2-2; D tentatively reads TRBD1 or TRBD2 (6 bases each). This CDR3 contains 18 residues. V dropped 1 base and J dropped 2 bases, with 17 bases sitting between them. Germline values: CDR1 LGHNA, CDR2 YNFKEQ. The CDR3 spells CASSQAFPGAVNTGELFF. The CDR3 DNA follows: TGTGCCAGCAGCCAAGCTTTTCCGGGGGCCGTTAACACCGGGGAGCTGTTTTTT.

This clone has only one observation. The sample contains more than one DNA sequence encoding this CDR3. V and J are TRBV28 and TRBJ2-7, with 7 bases aligning to TRBD1. The CDR3 totals 14 residues. The germline V gene encodes CDR1 MDHEN and CDR2 SYDVKM. Germline trimming cut 6 bases from V and 3 bases from J; bases unmatched to any gene: 8. CDR3 residues: CASSPGTALYEQYF. Here the CDR3 DNA reads TGTGCCAGCAGCCCCGGGACAGCGCTCTACGAGCAGTACTTC.

V and J are TRBV5-1 and TRBJ1-3; no clear D. Germline V gives CDR1 SGHRS, CDR2 YFSETQ. Trimming shortened V by 4 bases and J by 4 bases, and 12 bases separated the two germline ends. The CDR3 extends over 14 amino acids. As DNA, the CDR3 is TGCGCCAGCAGCCCGGGTTATTCCGGAAACACCATATATTTT. Amino acids: CASSPGYSGNTIYF.

The genes are TRBV7-9 and TRBJ1-2; a possible D gene is TRBD1 (5 bases). Germline-derived CDR1 and CDR2 are SEHNR and FQNEAQ (reference sequence). This CDR3 is 16 amino acids long. V was shortened by 8 bases and J by 2 bases, with 21 bases between the two germline ends. CDR3 in DNA: TGTGCCAGCCGGGGTCGGTTGGACAAAAACAACTATGGCTACACCTTC. Translating gives CASRGRLDKNNYGYTF. The whole variable domain, remainder taken from reference TRBV7-9 and TRBJ1-2, is DTGVSQNPRHKITKRGQNVTFRCDPISEHNRLYWYRQTLGQGPEFLTYFQNEAQLEKSRLLSDRFSAERPKGSFSTLEIQRTEQGDSAMYLCASRGRLDKNNYGYTFGSGTRLTVV.

The rearrangement links TRBV4-1 to TRBJ2-3; D ambiguous. The ends were cut back, 1 base at V and 8 bases at J, with 10 bases in the middle. Germline V gene data show CDR1 as MGHRA and CDR2 as YSYEKL. The CDR3 covers 13 residues. The CDR3 spells CASSQVGAGTQYF. CDR3 in DNA: TGCGCCAGCAGCCAAGTCGGTGCAGGTACGCAGTATTTT.

This CDR3 is CASSLGLNPSYEQYF. The CDR3 coding sequence is TGTGCCAGCAGCTTAGGTCTGAACCCCTCCTACGAGCAGTACTTC. The V gene is TRBV7-8, the J gene TRBJ2-7, with unresolved D. The CDR3 spans 15 residues. Germline loops: CDR1 SGHVS, CDR2 FQNEAQ. Trimming left V 1 base short and J 0 bases short, with 10 bases between.

Here the CDR3 reads CASSPSGTGVGYTF. CDR3 nucleotides: TGTGCCAGCTCACCTTCCGGGACAGGCGTTGGCTACACCTTC. The chain combines TRBV18 with TRBJ1-2, with 8 bases lining up with TRBD1. With V trimmed by 3 bases and J by 7 bases, 7 bases remained unmatched. The CDR3 covers 14 residues. Germline V gives CDR1 KGHSH, CDR2 LQKENI.

This chain connects TRBV6-4 to TRBJ2-2; D remains unclear. Deletions cut 3 bases from V and 2 bases from J, with 1 base between. Germline lookup yields CDR1 MRHNA and CDR2 SNTAGT. This CDR3 has 12 amino acids. The CDR3 nucleotides read TGTGCCAGCAGTGAAAACACCGGGGAGCTGTTTTTT. As protein: CASSENTGELFF.